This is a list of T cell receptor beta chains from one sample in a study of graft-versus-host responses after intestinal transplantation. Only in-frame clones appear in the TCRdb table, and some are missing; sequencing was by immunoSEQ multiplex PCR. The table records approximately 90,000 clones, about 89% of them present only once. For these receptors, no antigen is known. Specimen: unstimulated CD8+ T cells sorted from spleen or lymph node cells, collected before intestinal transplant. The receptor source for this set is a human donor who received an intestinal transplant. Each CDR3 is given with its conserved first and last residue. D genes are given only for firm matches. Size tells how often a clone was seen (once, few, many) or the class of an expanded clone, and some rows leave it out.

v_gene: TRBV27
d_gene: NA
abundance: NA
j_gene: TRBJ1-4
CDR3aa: CASSHLWKSSEKLFF
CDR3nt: TGTGCCAGCAGCCACCTTTGGAAAAGTAGTGAAAAACTGTTTTTT

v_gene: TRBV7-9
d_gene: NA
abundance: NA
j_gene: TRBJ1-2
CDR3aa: CASSFGGRVYGYTF
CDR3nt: TGTGCCAGCAGCTTCGGGGGGCGCGTCTATGGCTACACCTTC

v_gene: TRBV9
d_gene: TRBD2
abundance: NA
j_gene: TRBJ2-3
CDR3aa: CASSPYGLAVSTDTQYF
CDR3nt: TGTGCCAGCAGCCCTTACGGACTAGCGGTTAGCACAGATACGCAGTATTTT

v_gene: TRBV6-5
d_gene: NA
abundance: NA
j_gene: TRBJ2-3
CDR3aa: CASSYSLTDTQYF
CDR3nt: TGTGCCAGCAGTTACTCCCTCACAGATACGCAGTATTTT

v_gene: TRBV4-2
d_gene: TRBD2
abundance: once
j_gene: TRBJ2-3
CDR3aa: CASSRYETSGTDTQYF
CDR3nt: TGTGCCAGCAGCCGATATGAGACTAGCGGCACAGATACGCAGTATTTT

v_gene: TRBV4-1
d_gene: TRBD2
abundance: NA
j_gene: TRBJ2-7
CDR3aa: CASSQDWGLAGAYEQYF
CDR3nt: TGCGCCAGCAGCCAAGATTGGGGACTAGCGGGAGCCTACGAGCAGTACTTC

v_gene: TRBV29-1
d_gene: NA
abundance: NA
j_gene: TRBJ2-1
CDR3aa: CSVVQPSYNEQFF
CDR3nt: TGCAGCGTTGTTCAGCCTTCCTACAATGAGCAGTTCTTC

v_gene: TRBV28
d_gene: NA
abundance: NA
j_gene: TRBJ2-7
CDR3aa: CASSKQGREQYF
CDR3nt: TGTGCCAGCAGTAAACAGGGTCGGGAGCAGTACTTC

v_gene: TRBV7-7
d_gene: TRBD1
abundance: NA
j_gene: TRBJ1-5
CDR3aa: CASSLMGQAYNQPQHF
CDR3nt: TGTGCCAGCAGCTTAATGGGACAGGCTTACAATCAGCCCCAGCATTTT

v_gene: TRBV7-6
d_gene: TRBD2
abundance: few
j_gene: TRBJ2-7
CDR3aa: CASSLASGGSYEQYF
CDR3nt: TGTGCCAGCAGCTTAGCTAGCGGGGGTTCCTACGAGCAGTACTTC

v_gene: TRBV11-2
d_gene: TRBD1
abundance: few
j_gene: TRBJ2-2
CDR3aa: CASRTTKGTANTGELFF
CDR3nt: TGTGCCAGCAGGACGACTAAAGGGACAGCAAACACCGGGGAGCTGTTTTTT

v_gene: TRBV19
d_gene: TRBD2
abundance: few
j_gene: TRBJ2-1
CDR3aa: CASSPLAGGHYNEQFF
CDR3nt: TGTGCCAGTAGTCCCTTAGCGGGGGGGCACTACAATGAGCAGTTCTTC

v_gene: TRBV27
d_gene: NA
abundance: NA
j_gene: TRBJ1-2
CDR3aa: CASSLAPRGGYTF
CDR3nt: TGTGCCAGCAGTTTAGCGCCTCGTGGTGGCTACACCTTC

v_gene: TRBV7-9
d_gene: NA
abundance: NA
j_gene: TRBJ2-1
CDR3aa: CASSLVMDYNEQFF
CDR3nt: TGTGCCAGCAGCTTAGTAATGGATTACAATGAGCAGTTCTTC

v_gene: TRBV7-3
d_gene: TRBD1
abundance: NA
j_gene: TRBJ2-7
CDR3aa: CASSPAPGQGGEQYF
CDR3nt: TGTGCCAGCAGCCCGGCACCGGGACAGGGGGGCGAGCAGTACTTC